This T cell receptor beta chain was identified in a study of beta chain features in type 1 diabetes. Study results and caveats: All four CD4+ subsets from Type 1 diabetes patients carried moderately but significantly shorter TCRB CDR3s.

This clone was counted a few times. What it binds is unknown. Investigators reverse transcribed all isolated RNA, so they sequenced expressed TCRB transcripts. Data came from immunoSEQ multiplex PCR; TCRdb stores just in-frame clones and leaves some out. Counted here are around 600,000 clones, roughly 12% occurring once; the ten biggest clones make up around 0.12%. Donors contributed one heparinised blood draw apiece, averaging about 110 mL. Each population that was sorted was more than 98% pure. V was clipped by 3 bases and J by 5 bases; unmatched bases: 3. Germline values: CDR1 SGHTA, CDR2 FQGNSA. The CDR3 covers 15 residues.

The rearrangement joins TRBV7-2 to TRBJ2-2; 10 bases fit TRBD1. Sequenced: naive CD4+ T cells from blood. The origin of this receptor is a man aged 25 to 45 with type 1 diabetes. DNA for the CDR3: TGTGCCAGCAGCTTGCCGGGACAGGGGACCGGGGAGCTGTTTTTT. Its translation: CASSLPGQGTGELFF.